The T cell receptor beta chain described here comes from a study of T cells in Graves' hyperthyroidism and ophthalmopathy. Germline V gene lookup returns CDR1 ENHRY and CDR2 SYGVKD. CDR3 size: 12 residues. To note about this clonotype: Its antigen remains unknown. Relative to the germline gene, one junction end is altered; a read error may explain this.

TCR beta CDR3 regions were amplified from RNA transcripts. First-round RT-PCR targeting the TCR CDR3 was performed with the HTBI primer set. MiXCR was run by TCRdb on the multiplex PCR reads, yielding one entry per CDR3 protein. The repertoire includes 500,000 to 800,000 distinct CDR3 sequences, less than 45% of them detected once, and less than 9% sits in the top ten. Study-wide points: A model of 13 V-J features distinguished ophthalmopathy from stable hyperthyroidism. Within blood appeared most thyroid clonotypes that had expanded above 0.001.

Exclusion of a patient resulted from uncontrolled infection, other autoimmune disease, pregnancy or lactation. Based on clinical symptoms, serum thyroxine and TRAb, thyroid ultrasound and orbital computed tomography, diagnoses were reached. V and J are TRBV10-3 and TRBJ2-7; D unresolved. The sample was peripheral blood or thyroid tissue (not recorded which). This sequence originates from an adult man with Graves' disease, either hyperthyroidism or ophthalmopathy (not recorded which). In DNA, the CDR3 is TGTGCCAGCAGTTCCACACACTACGAGCAGTACTTC. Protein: CASSSTHYEQYF.